This T cell receptor beta chain derives from a study of response to subunit inactivated influenza vaccine. The V gene's germline CDR1 is SGHAT and CDR2 FQNNGV. The CDR3 runs 16 residues. The trim removed 5 bases at V and 5 bases at J, leaving 12 bases unmatched. Note on this clonotype: The antigen remains unidentified.

Study-wide findings and caveats: After each seasonal influenza vaccination, few new T cells are recruited, the authors suggested.

Using its own MiXCR run on the RT-PCR reads, TCRdb lists one record per CDR3 protein. The sample shows hundreds of thousands of distinct CDR3 sequences, 11% to 15% of them seen only once. The chain is built from TRBV11-2 and TRBJ2-7, with 10 bases that match TRBD1. This sequence was found in a man aged 50-59 years who received an inactivated influenza vaccine. Sequenced here: PBMCs from blood, sampled around 15 days before vaccination. CDR3 amino acids: CASSQLRDRGSNEQYF. In DNA, the CDR3 is TGTGCCAGCAGCCAACTCCGGGACAGGGGATCCAACGAGCAGTACTTC.